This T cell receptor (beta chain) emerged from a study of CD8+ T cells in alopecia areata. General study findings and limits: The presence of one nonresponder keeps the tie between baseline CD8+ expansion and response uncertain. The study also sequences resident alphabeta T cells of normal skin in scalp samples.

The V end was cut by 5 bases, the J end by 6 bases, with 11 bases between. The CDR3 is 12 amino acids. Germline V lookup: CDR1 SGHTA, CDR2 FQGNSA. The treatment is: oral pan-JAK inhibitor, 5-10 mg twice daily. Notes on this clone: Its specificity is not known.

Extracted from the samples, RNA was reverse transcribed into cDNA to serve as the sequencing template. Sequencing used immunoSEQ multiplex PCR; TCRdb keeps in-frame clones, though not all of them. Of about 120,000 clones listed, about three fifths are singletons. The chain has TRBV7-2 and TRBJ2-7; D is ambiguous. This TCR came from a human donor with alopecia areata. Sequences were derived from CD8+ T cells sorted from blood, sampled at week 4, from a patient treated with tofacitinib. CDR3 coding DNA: TGTGCCAGCAGCCCCCTCGGGTTCGAGCAGTACTTC. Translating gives CASSPLGFEQYF.